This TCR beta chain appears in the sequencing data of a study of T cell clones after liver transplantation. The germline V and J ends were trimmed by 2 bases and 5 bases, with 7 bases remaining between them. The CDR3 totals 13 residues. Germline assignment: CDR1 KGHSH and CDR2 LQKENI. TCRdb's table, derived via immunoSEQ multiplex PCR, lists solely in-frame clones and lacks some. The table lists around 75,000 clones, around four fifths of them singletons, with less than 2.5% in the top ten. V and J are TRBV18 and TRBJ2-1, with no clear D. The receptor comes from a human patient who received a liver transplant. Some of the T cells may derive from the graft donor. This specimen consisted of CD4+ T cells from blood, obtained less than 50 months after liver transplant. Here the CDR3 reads CASSPGNNNEQFF. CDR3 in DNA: TGTGCCAGCTCACCAGGCAACAACAATGAGCAGTTCTTC.